This T cell receptor (beta chain) originates from a study of shared clonotypes between healthy human individuals. Study observations and caveats: In this cohort, only blood was sampled, and tissue repertoires likely differ.

Every subset's genomic DNA went evenly onto several immunoSEQ plates. The authors' processing: From ImmunoSEQ came sequences covering only the junction and carrying no quality scores, so filtering differed. Libraries were prepared by immunoSEQ multiplex PCR; TCRdb keeps only in-frame clonotypes and omits some of them. That table supplies the V and J calls and clone size; D and trimming were determined from the DNA. The sample contains millions of clones, roughly 94% of which appear only once. Donors had no recently reported acute infections or vaccinations and were HIV-negative. This CDR3 region has 11 residues. The germline V gene encodes CDR1 MGHDK and CDR2 SYGVNS. A word on this clone: Its specificity is unknown.

The sequenced sample was naive CD4+ T cells sorted from blood. This sample's subset: CD45RA+ positively selected. The clonotype comes from a man in his late teens or twenties in good health. The rearrangement links TRBV25-1 to TRBJ2-5, with D unclear. The better agreement between TRBJ2-7 and the DNA end casts doubt on the J call. The CDR3 nucleotides read TGTGCCAGCAGTTTTCTCTACGAGCAGTACTTC. Protein sequence: CASSFLYEQYF.